These 2 T cell receptor beta chains share one sample of origin, sequenced in a study of early T cells in non-severe SARS-CoV-2 infection. Each CDR3 protein is one row after TCRdb ran MiXCR on the 5' RACE reads. The sample includes some 66,000 distinct CDR3 sequences, around 14% of them seen just once. Sequenced: whole blood. All receptors derive from an adult who was a healthcare worker with PCR-confirmed SARS-CoV-2 infection or an uninfected control (not recorded which).

This rearrangement joins TRBV6-1 to TRBJ2-7, with 11 bases that match TRBD2. This CDR3 spans 15 amino acids. Germline V lookup: CDR1 MNHNS, CDR2 SASEGT. The ends lost 5 bases at V and 7 bases at J; junction bases unmatched: 10. The CDR3 reads CASSPVAGGPGEQYF. In DNA form, the CDR3 reads TGTGCCAGCAGTCCGGTAGCGGGAGGGCCTGGGGAGCAGTACTTC.

This clonotype has a count of ten or more. V gene TRBV7-2 combines with J gene TRBJ1-6; D unclear. The V end lost 3 bases, the J end lost 5 bases, and 17 bases lay between the germline ends. CDR1 and CDR2 (germline): SGHTA, FQGNSA. This CDR3 comprises 17 residues. The CDR3: CASSFASRRNHNSPLHF. CDR3 sequence (DNA): TGTGCCAGCAGCTTCGCGTCCCGACGGAACCATAATTCACCCCTCCACTTT.